What follows describes a single TCR beta chain. Its antigen is unidentified. The source of the sample is a study of T cell repertoires in cytomegalovirus infection. Turning to the study itself: Matching HLA type, along with CMV infection, was indicated by public TCR beta signatures.

General study points: HLA-C-restricted, CMV-specific TCR beta clonotypes were dominant ex vivo. Public TCR beta family frequency separated CMV-and-HLA carriers, including in an independent cohort.

A single record per CDR3 protein comes from TCRdb applying MiXCR to the reads. This table holds hundreds of thousands of distinct CDR3 sequences, 35% to 45% found once. Sample: PBMCs. The TCR comes from a human donor in good health (CMV status not recorded). Some clones in this sample may be carry-over from other donors' samples.

The CDR3: CASSLNSGRYEQYF. The CDR3 nucleotides read TGCGCCAGCAGCTTGAATAGCGGGAGGTACGAGCAGTACTTC. This chain links TRBV5-1 with TRBJ2-7, with TRBD2 identical over 10 bases. The germline CDR1 and CDR2 sequences are SGHRS and YFSETQ. V lost 1 base and J lost 4; bases outside the gene matches: 2. The length of the CDR3 is 14 residues.